This T cell receptor beta chain was observed in a study of blood T cell repertoires in COVID-19. Study-level information: Some COVID-19 samples were acute and others convalescent; all came from the United States, Italy and Spain. In each case, the material was cDNA or gDNA derived from T cells, B-cell-depleted T cells, or PBMCs.

This CDR3 is 14 amino acids long. The V and J ends lost 2 bases and 0 bases respectively, with 8 bases between them. CDR1 SEHNR and CDR2 FQNEAQ come from the germline V gene (reference sequence). Patients in Seattle were enrolled during active infection, then followed longitudinally. Authors' methods: The assay estimated nucleated cells by amplifying reference gene primers. Assay used: immunoSEQ multiplex PCR; TCRdb lists only in-frame clones, some missing. That table supplies the V and J calls and clone size; D and trimming were determined from the DNA. The sample has 65,000 to 90,000 clones; around 77% are singletons.

The material sequenced was peripheral blood. The receptor was derived from a man between 65 and 85 years old with COVID-19, enrolled during active disease. The chain recombines TRBV7-9 with TRBJ2-7, with D maybe TRBD2 (5 bases). In nucleotides, the CDR3 is TGTGCCAGCAGCTTAACCGGGATCTCCTACGAGCAGTACTTC. Translated: CASSLTGISYEQYF.